Listed below are T cell receptor beta chains from one sample, sequenced in a study of T-cell memory formation after mild COVID-19. TCRdb recomputed calls from the 5' RACE reads with MiXCR, one row per CDR3 protein. This sample yields roughly 250,000 distinct CDR3 sequences, of which roughly 17% are seen a single time; roughly a fifth belongs to the top ten. Sequenced material: PBMCs or a T cell subset sorted from them (not recorded which). Every receptor here comes from a man between 18 and 35 years old who had mild COVID-19 (a few samples of this study predate the infection). Cell type and time point are not known. Both conserved end residues are part of each CDR3. Each record gives: V gene, D gene, J gene, clone size, CDR3 protein, CDR3 DNA. A D gene is named only where the DNA matches it firmly. Size is stated for part of the rows, as once, few or many counts, or as a class when the clone is expanded.

v_gene: TRBV20-1
d_gene: TRBD2
j_gene: TRBJ2-7
abundance: NA
CDR3aa: CSARRGLAAPNRGEQYF
CDR3nt: TGCAGTGCTAGGCGGGGACTAGCGGCCCCGAATCGGGGTGAGCAGTACTTC

v_gene: TRBV7-9
d_gene: NA
j_gene: TRBJ1-1
abundance: NA
CDR3aa: CASSSRVQAFF
CDR3nt: TGTGCCAGCAGCTCCAGGGTGCAAGCTTTCTTT

v_gene: TRBV29-1
d_gene: TRBD2
j_gene: TRBJ2-4
abundance: NA
CDR3aa: CSVEEAGRGAKNIQYF
CDR3nt: TGCAGCGTTGAAGAGGCGGGGAGGGGAGCCAAAAACATTCAGTACTTC

v_gene: TRBV7-3
d_gene: NA
j_gene: TRBJ2-3
abundance: few
CDR3aa: CASSQYVLPDTQYF
CDR3nt: TGTGCCAGCAGCCAATACGTATTGCCAGATACGCAGTATTTT

v_gene: TRBV6-4
d_gene: NA
j_gene: TRBJ2-1
abundance: few
CDR3aa: CASSDGYRNEQFF
CDR3nt: TGTGCCAGCAGTGACGGCTACCGCAATGAGCAGTTCTTC

v_gene: TRBV15
d_gene: NA
j_gene: TRBJ2-3
abundance: few
CDR3aa: CATSRETTYSGDTQYF
CDR3nt: TGTGCCACCAGCAGGGAGACTACCTACAGTGGGGATACGCAGTATTTT

v_gene: TRBV11-2
d_gene: NA
j_gene: TRBJ2-1
abundance: NA
CDR3aa: CASSLGRHNEQFF
CDR3nt: TGTGCCAGCAGCTTAGGGCGGCACAATGAGCAGTTCTTC

v_gene: TRBV5-1
d_gene: NA
j_gene: TRBJ1-6
abundance: NA
CDR3aa: CASTTGRDPYNSPLHF
CDR3nt: TGCGCCAGCACCACTGGCCGGGACCCGTATAATTCACCCCTCCACTTT

v_gene: TRBV7-9
d_gene: TRBD1
j_gene: TRBJ2-7
abundance: NA
CDR3aa: CASIGDSLGEQYF
CDR3nt: TGTGCCAGCATCGGGGACAGCCTAGGCGAGCAGTACTTC

v_gene: TRBV15
d_gene: TRBD2
j_gene: TRBJ2-3
abundance: NA
CDR3aa: CATSRGGGEGTDTQYF
CDR3nt: TGTGCCACCAGCAGAGGGGGGGGAGAGGGCACAGATACGCAGTATTTT

v_gene: TRBV12-3/TRBV12-4
d_gene: NA
j_gene: TRBJ2-3
abundance: NA
CDR3aa: CASSLELGGSDTQYF
CDR3nt: TGTGCCAGCAGTTTGGAGTTGGGGGGATCAGATACGCAGTATTTT

v_gene: TRBV4-2
d_gene: NA
j_gene: TRBJ2-5
abundance: many
CDR3aa: CASSQGDAEETQYF
CDR3nt: TGTGCCAGCAGCCAGGGGGACGCGGAAGAGACCCAGTACTTC

v_gene: TRBV4-2
d_gene: TRBD2
j_gene: TRBJ2-2
abundance: few
CDR3aa: CASSQETSGGAGTGELFF
CDR3nt: TGTGCCAGCAGCCAAGAAACTAGCGGGGGGGCGGGCACCGGGGAGCTGTTTTTT

v_gene: TRBV12-3/TRBV12-4
d_gene: TRBD1
j_gene: TRBJ1-2
abundance: few
CDR3aa: CASSTGGHGYTF
CDR3nt: TGTGCCAGCAGTACAGGGGGTCATGGCTACACCTTC

v_gene: TRBV5-1
d_gene: TRBD2
j_gene: TRBJ2-1
abundance: few
CDR3aa: CASSIVGRGNNEQFF
CDR3nt: TGCGCCAGCAGCATAGTGGGGCGGGGGAACAATGAGCAGTTCTTC

v_gene: TRBV29-1
d_gene: TRBD1
j_gene: TRBJ2-5
abundance: NA
CDR3aa: CSVEDGETGWETQYF
CDR3nt: TGCAGCGTTGAAGATGGGGAGACAGGGTGGGAGACCCAGTACTTC

v_gene: TRBV5-1
d_gene: TRBD2
j_gene: TRBJ2-2
abundance: many
CDR3aa: CASSLGLAVTGELFF
CDR3nt: TGCGCCAGCAGCTTGGGACTAGCGGTCACCGGGGAGCTGTTTTTT

v_gene: TRBV12-3/TRBV12-4
d_gene: NA
j_gene: TRBJ1-1
abundance: many
CDR3aa: CASSLMWVAEAFF
CDR3nt: TGTGCCAGCAGTTTAATGTGGGTAGCTGAAGCTTTCTTT

v_gene: TRBV29-1
d_gene: TRBD1
j_gene: TRBJ2-5
abundance: few
CDR3aa: CSAQQGYQETQYF
CDR3nt: TGCAGCGCCCAACAGGGGTACCAAGAGACCCAGTACTTC

v_gene: TRBV6-5
d_gene: NA
j_gene: TRBJ1-5
abundance: NA
CDR3aa: CASSWGENQPQHF
CDR3nt: TGTGCCAGCAGTTGGGGTGAAAATCAGCCCCAGCATTTT

v_gene: TRBV21-1
d_gene: NA
j_gene: TRBJ1-1
abundance: few
CDR3aa: CATIYTEAFF
CDR3nt: TGTGCCACCATCTACACTGAAGCTTTCTTT

v_gene: TRBV10-2
d_gene: TRBD1
j_gene: TRBJ2-7
abundance: NA
CDR3aa: CASSVRTGPYEQYF
CDR3nt: TGCGCCAGCAGTGTAAGGACAGGGCCATACGAGCAGTACTTC

v_gene: TRBV6-5
d_gene: NA
j_gene: TRBJ2-7
abundance: many
CDR3aa: CASSYRVRYEQYF
CDR3nt: TGTGCCAGCAGTTACAGGGTTAGGTACGAGCAGTACTTC

v_gene: TRBV12-3/TRBV12-4
d_gene: TRBD2
j_gene: TRBJ2-3
abundance: many
CDR3aa: CASTHPPGGDTQYF
CDR3nt: TGTGCCAGCACCCACCCGCCGGGAGGAGATACGCAGTATTTT

v_gene: TRBV18
d_gene: NA
j_gene: TRBJ2-3
abundance: few
CDR3aa: CASSPPQPLDTQYF
CDR3nt: TGTGCCAGCTCACCCCCCCAGCCTTTGGATACGCAGTATTTT

v_gene: TRBV6-2/TRBV6-3
d_gene: TRBD2
j_gene: TRBJ2-1
abundance: NA
CDR3aa: CASSYGTSGGPEQFF
CDR3nt: TGTGCCAGCAGTTACGGTACTAGCGGGGGGCCCGAGCAGTTCTTC

v_gene: TRBV20-1
d_gene: NA
j_gene: TRBJ2-3
abundance: NA
CDR3aa: CSARPVGTDTQYF
CDR3nt: TGCAGTGCTCGACCGGTAGGCACAGATACGCAGTATTTT